This TCR beta chain came from a study of cytomegalovirus exposure and HLA in healthy donors. Study-wide results and limits: Common viral pathogens (according to a later analysis) appeared linked to several of the most significant clusters. Later on, a genetic analysis was performed. It linked a missense variant in DCLRE1C with V- and J-gene trimming of TCR beta. What a later analysis reportedly showed was that an Asian-associated ancestry cluster had fewer N-insertions than the approximately 700-donor mean.

Primers for the PCR totalled 60 Vbeta and 13 Jbeta. The table came from immunoSEQ multiplex PCR; TCRdb's copy has only in-frame clones and leaves some out. The sample yields some 150,000 clones, over 80% seen once. This CDR3 spans 15 amino acids. The V and J ends lost 4 bases and 4 bases respectively, with 15 bases between them. Germline CDR1 LNHNV, CDR2 YYDKDF (reference sequence). Points on this clone: What it binds is unknown.

The chain is built from TRBV15 and TRBJ2-3; D ambiguous. The sequence was obtained from a male donor in good health and CMV-seronegative. Sequencing used PBMCs. The CDR3 nucleotides are TGTGCCACCAGCACCCCCCAACGGTTCCCAGATACGCAGTATTTT. Its protein product is CATSTPQRFPDTQYF.